This TCR beta chain was recorded in a study of cytotoxic CD8 clonotypes in ibrutinib-treated CLL. Study conclusions and caveats: Public clonotypes proved infrequent, and on treatment they shrank or remained steady. Researchers report that baseline clonality outpaced age-matched healthy donors and tracked circulating CD8+ T-cell counts.

For this clone: Its antigen is not known.

Some clones are missing from TCRdb's copy, which holds only in-frame ones; the method was immunoSEQ multiplex PCR. The table records 100,000 to 150,000 clones, approximately 85% of them present only once. Germline V CDR1 and CDR2: SGHTA, FQGTGA. V gave up 5 bases and J gave up 8 bases; unmatched junction bases: 6. The CDR3 spans 13 residues. The receptor's source is a human donor with chronic lymphocytic leukemia. This material consisted of PBMCs, taken after 24 months of ibrutinib treatment. This chain links TRBV7-3 with TRBJ1-2; TRBD1 aligns across 9 bases. Written as DNA, the CDR3 is TGTGCCAGCAGCCCAGGGACAGGGCTGGGCTACACCTTC. Its protein product is CASSPGTGLGYTF.